This T cell receptor beta chain appears in the sequencing data of a study of shared clonotypes between healthy human individuals (dated by TCRdb to 2019 to 2021). For the study in its entirety: The cohort included three men and a couple of women between 18 and 49 years of age. To increase sequencing depth and limit assay-specific biases, TCR repertoire library preparation and sequencing were carried out by different laboratories using diverse techniques. Per donor, leukapheresis produced somewhere between about 0.8 and 9 billion PBMCs. For each donor, three plates each were used for CD4 naive and CD4 memory, two plates were used for CD8 naive, and one plate was used for CD8 memory. To estimate repertoire size and how much clonotype sharing occurs between individuals, the study deeply sequenced the blood TCR repertoires of 4 to 6 healthy adults.

The paper as a whole reports these results and caveats: Naive subsets generally had larger estimated clonotype richness than memory subsets. Even with the large sequencing depth, rarefaction of the sorted-subset datasets indicated that sequencing was incomplete. Higher generation probabilities were observed for clonotypes shared by all four sorted-subset donors than for non-shared clonotypes. Pairwise subsampling indicated that sequencing depth was expected to affect the degree of clonotype sharing among donors. Because the study included a small number of donors, the genetic and exposure-history diversity represented was limited. Sharing across several donors was observed for approximately 4.6% of naive CD4, 3% to 3.5% of naive CD8, over 2% of memory CD4, and around 0.42% of memory CD8 clonotypes. Only blood was sampled, and tissue TCR repertoires likely differ from those in blood.

This clone occurred once. Which antigen it targets is not known. No much larger clone is present one base from it, and per-base qualities are unavailable. Healthy HIV-negative adults with no recently reported acute infections or vaccinations were included as donors. Every donor was a Caucasian adult living in Nashville, Tennessee, USA. Magnetic negative selection was used to enrich CD4+ T cells, after which naive cells were positively selected on CD45RA and the negative fraction became the memory subset. Blood was collected by leukapheresis, and PBMCs were isolated by Ficoll-Histopaque density gradient centrifugation and then cryopreserved in liquid nitrogen vapor phase. Purity and quantity of every magnetically sorted T cell population were checked by analytical flow cytometry. Genomic DNA was isolated from each sorted fraction and quantified by UV absorbance on a Nanodrop 2000c. Using the deep immunoSEQ assay, TCR CDR3 regions were amplified from genomic DNA by multiplex PCR. Genomic DNA extracted from each cell subset was distributed evenly over all wells of several immunoSEQ 96-well plates, and each plate served as one replicate. For sorted subsets, about 0.2 ug genomic DNA, equal to some 30,000 T cell genomes, was loaded into each replicate PCR. Purified libraries were quantified with a Qubit 3.0 fluorometer, sized on a Bioanalyzer 2100, and re-quantified with the KAPA Library Quantification kit. A separate single-read 150-cycle Illumina NextSeq 550 flow cell was used to sequence each immunoSEQ 96-well plate. The authors' analysis ran thus. The immunoSEQ output contained only junctional sequences without quality scores, so filtering could not match that applied to full-length reads. To assign V/J genes and CDR3, sequences were annotated against IMGT germline references using PyIR, a Python wrapper for IgBLAST v1.9. Reads with weak V/J assignments (E-value above 1e-6), missing CDR3, stop codons, out-of-frame junctions, or ambiguous translated residues were removed. A V3J clonotype was defined by an identical inferred V gene, J gene, and CDR3 amino acid sequence. Percentage overlap between repertoires was calculated by dividing the number of shared unique clonotypes by the size of the smaller repertoire. RTK rarefaction, the Chao1 estimator, and Recon v2.1 estimates of unobserved clonotypes were used to assess repertoire richness. OLGA was used to compute generation probabilities for all TCRbeta clonotypes that the gDNA method yielded from a few donors. The table comes from immuneACCESS by way of TCRdb, which keeps in-frame sequences with V and J called. Part of the clones is missing from these tables; in studies checked, under half for an unresolved V gene and the rest for unknown reasons. The V and J calls and clone size come from that table; D and trimming were worked out from the DNA. A total of over 400,000 clones appear in this sample, more than 95% of them only once. The leading ten clones occupy about 0.059% of the sample.

This TCR came from a woman in her twenties or thirties in good health. Sequenced sample: naive CD4+ T cells sorted from blood. According to the study, the label for this sample's cell subset or site signals: CD45RA+ positively selected.

The CDR3 region reads CASSFQVPKQGSTDTQYF. The DNA reads TGTGCCAGCAGTTTCCAGGTCCCGAAACAGGGTAGCACAGATACGCAGTATTTT. The rearrangement joined TRBV27 to TRBJ2-3; a tentative D call is TRBD1 (6 bases match). For CDR1 and CDR2, the germline V gene (reference sequence) lists MNHEY and SMNVEV. Trimming takes 3 bases from V and 0 bases from J, and the germline ends sit 19 bases apart. Spanning cysteine to phenylalanine, the CDR3 consists of 18 amino acids. Only CDR3 DNA is held: 54 bases, read in frame from base 1.